Each of the 4 T cell receptor beta chains below was sequenced from the same sample in a study of shared clonotypes between healthy human individuals. Assay used: immunoSEQ multiplex PCR; TCRdb lists only in-frame clones, some missing. The sample gives fewer than 3 million clones, 85% to 95% of which show up once; approximately 0.4% is in the top ten. Sequenced material: naive CD4+ T cells from PBMCs. Subset in this sample: CD45RA+ positively selected. All receptors come from a man between 18 and 29 years old in good health. Some clones in this sample may be carry-over from other donors' samples.

The chain is built from TRBV9 and TRBJ2-7; possible D gene TRBD2, 6 bases. The V gene lost 2 bases and the J gene lost 0 bases, with 15 bases spanning the gap. The CDR3 has 16 residues. Germline CDR1 is SGDLS and CDR2 is YYNGEE. In nucleotides, the CDR3 is TGTGCCAGCAGCGTGGGAGGACCGACCCTCTCCTACGAGCAGTACTTC. Translating it yields CASSVGGPTLSYEQYF.

J is TRBJ2-6 and V is TRBV7-3; a possible D gene is TRBD1 (5 bases). The V end was cut by 4 bases, the J end by 2 bases, with 21 bases between. CDR1 is SGHTA, CDR2 FQGTGA, per germline. The CDR3 has 19 residues. Here the CDR3 reads CASSSRQLRTLTGANVLTF. Written as DNA, the CDR3 is TGTGCCAGCAGCTCTCGACAGCTCCGGACCCTGACTGGGGCCAACGTCCTGACTTTC.

This clone was observed a single time. The identical CDR3 is also encoded by other nucleotide sequences in the sample. V and J are TRBV7-2 and TRBJ1-1; D gene uncertain. The V gene's germline CDR1 is SGHTA and CDR2 FQGNSA. Trimming left V 2 bases short and J 2 bases short, with 3 bases between. The CDR3 contains 12 residues. The CDR3 nucleotides read TGTGCCAGCAGCTTACAAAACACTGAAGCTTTCTTT. It specifies CASSLQNTEAFF.

The chain recombines TRBV30 with TRBJ2-5; the match to TRBD2 covers 8 bases. Germline CDR1 GTSNPN, CDR2 SVGIG (reference sequence). The V segment lost 3 bases and the J segment 4 bases; nucleotides outside the gene matches: 10. This CDR3 is 15 amino acids long. The CDR3 region has the DNA TGTGCCTGGAGCCGCCCGCGCGGGAGGCCAGAGACCCAGTACTTC. As protein: CAWSRPRGRPETQYF.